Given below is one T cell receptor beta chain in context. The data are from a study of Ad26.COV2.S vaccination and SARS-CoV-2 variants. Repertoires were generated with immunoSEQ multiplex PCR, while TCRdb's copy carries only in-frame clones and drops some. The table lists about 440,000 clones, 80% to 95% of them singletons. Treatment given: 19 received Ad26.COV2.S at low or high dose, single or two shots; a few received placebo; per-sample allocation not given. Specimen acquisition occurred on day 63 following the initial vaccine or placebo injection. The CDR3 has 15 residues. V lost 1 base, J lost 2 bases, and 11 bases lay in between. Germline-derived CDR1 and CDR2 are SEHNR and FQNEAQ (reference sequence).

The chain is built from TRBV7-9 and TRBJ2-5; weak D call: TRBD2 (5 bases). The source was peripheral blood, collected in a trial of Ad26.COV2.S vaccine versus placebo. This clonotype was obtained from a person aged 18-65 years who received the Ad26.COV2.S COVID-19 vaccine or a placebo. CDR3 sequence (DNA): TGTGCCAGCAGCTTAGAGGCTAGCAGACAAGAGACCCAGTACTTC. Amino acid sequence: CASSLEASRQETQYF.